These 11 T cell receptor beta chains were sequenced from one sample in a study of T cell responses to AZD1222 COVID-19 vaccine. The repertoire was sequenced with immunoSEQ multiplex PCR; TCRdb's copy has only in-frame clones and lacks some. The table records 150,000 to 200,000 clones, around 92% of them present only once. Material: peripheral blood, obtained 28 days after the second AZD1222 dose. The receptors originated from an adult who received the AZD1222 COVID-19 vaccine.

This chain links TRBV10-2 with TRBJ2-5; 10 positions agree with TRBD1. Germline V CDR1 and CDR2: WSHSY, SAAADI. Trimming at V came to 8 bases and at J to 6 bases, leaving 6 bases not matched to a gene. The CDR3 contains 13 residues. CDR3 sequence: CASLGQGPKTQYF. The CDR3 nucleotides are TGCGCCAGCTTGGGACAGGGGCCCAAGACCCAGTACTTC.

The chain employs TRBV27 and TRBJ1-6; D unclear. V was shortened by 8 bases and J by 8 bases, with 10 bases between the two germline ends. The CDR3 extends over 12 amino acids. CDR1 and CDR2 (germline): MNHEY, SMNVEV (reference sequence). For the CDR3, the DNA is TGTGCCAGCCGCACTGGGGATTCACCCCTCCACTTT. This encodes CASRTGDSPLHF.

The V and J genes are TRBV5-6 and TRBJ1-2, with TRBD1 matching 7 bases. Germline V CDR1 and CDR2: SGHDT, YYEEEE. CDR3 length: 15 residues. The V gene end was trimmed by 1 base and the J gene end by 3 bases; junction bases not matched to a gene: 6. Here the CDR3 DNA reads TGTGCCAGCAGCTTGACAGGGGAGTCCGACTATGGCTACACCTTC. Translating gives CASSLTGESDYGYTF.

This sequence joins TRBV5-6 and TRBJ2-7; tentatively, D is TRBD2 (6 bases). Looked up from germline, CDR1 is SGHDT and CDR2 is YYEEEE. The CDR3 sequence is 14 residues long. The V and J ends lost 4 bases and 3 bases respectively, with 14 bases between them. CDR3 sequence (DNA): TGTGCCAGCAGCCCATTGGGACTTTTCTACGAGCAGTACTTC. Its protein product is CASSPLGLFYEQYF.

The rearrangement joins TRBV24-1 to TRBJ1-1; 7 bases match TRBD1. Germline V gene sequence: CDR1 KGHDR, CDR2 SFDVKD. J lost 6 bases, V lost 12 bases, and 9 bases had no gene match. The CDR3 covers 12 residues. Here the CDR3 reads CAPDRESAEAFF. CDR3 sequence (DNA): TGTGCCCCCGACAGGGAGTCTGCTGAAGCTTTCTTT.

For this clone: A read error may produce the germline difference seen at one junction end. V usage is TRBV9 and J usage is TRBJ2-2; D unresolved. This CDR3 is 12 amino acids long. Germline CDR1 SGDLS, CDR2 YYNGEE. The CDR3 nucleotides are TGTGCCAGCAGCCTTAACAGCGGGGAGCTGTTTTTT. This codes for CASSLNSGELFF.

This clone appeared a single time. The CDR3 region is CASSIMTGENIQYF. For the CDR3, the DNA is TGTGCCAGTAGTATAATGACAGGAGAAAACATTCAGTACTTC. The J gene is TRBJ2-4, the V gene TRBV19; weak D call: TRBD1 (6 bases). Germline lookup yields CDR1 LNHDA and CDR2 SQIVND (reference sequence). Trimming took off 2 bases at V and 5 bases at J, with 10 bases between the two ends. The CDR3 consists of 14 residues.

About this clone: The junction differs from germline at one of its ends, possibly a read error. The V gene is TRBV18, the J gene TRBJ2-1; D may be TRBD2 (6 bases). The germline CDR1 and CDR2 sequences are KGHSH and LQKENI. The CDR3 extends over 16 amino acids. The CDR3: CASSPPGLKTYNEQFF. In DNA, the CDR3 is TGTGCCAGCTCGCCACCGGGACTTAAGACCTACAATGAGCAGTTCTTC.

This chain connects TRBV12-3 or TRBV12-4 to TRBJ2-1, with D uncertain. V gave up 3 bases and J gave up 8 bases, with 5 bases separating them. The CDR3 has 11 amino acids. The CDR3 DNA reads as TGTGCCAGCAGTTTCTTCGATGAGCAGTTCTTC. Its translation is CASSFFDEQFF.

The V call is TRBV19, the J call TRBJ1-2, with D unresolved. V lost 5 bases to trimming and J lost 0 bases, with 13 bases between them. CDR1 and CDR2 (germline): LNHDA, SQIVND (reference sequence). The length of the CDR3 is 15 residues. The CDR3 region is CASSPAAIANYGYTF. Written as DNA, the CDR3 is TGTGCCAGTAGTCCTGCGGCTATAGCTAACTATGGCTACACCTTC.

The gene calls are TRBV9 and TRBJ1-1, with D uncertain. CDR1 is SGDLS and CDR2 is YYNGEE in the germline V gene. The CDR3 consists of 14 residues. V was shortened by 0 bases and J by 1 base, with 7 bases between the two germline ends. The DNA of the CDR3 is TGTGCCAGCAGCGTAGTCGGAGAGAACACTGAAGCTTTCTTT. Its protein product is CASSVVGENTEAFF.